Listed below are T cell receptor beta chains from one sample, sequenced in a study of PD-1 blockade in classical Hodgkin lymphoma. This table comes from immunoSEQ multiplex PCR, and its TCRdb copy is limited to in-frame clones, with some not included. The top ten hold 9.4% of the sample, which has about 93,000 clones, around 80% seen once. This material consisted of peripheral blood mononuclear cells (PBMCs), taken before the fourth cycle of nivolumab. The receptors derive from a human donor with classical Hodgkin lymphoma. The CDR3 runs from the conserved cysteine through the conserved F or W. D genes are given only for firm matches. Clone size appears in some rows only: once, few, many, or a class for an expanded clone.

v_gene: TRBV2
d_gene: .
abundance: .
len: 14
j_gene: TRBJ1-5
CDR3nt: TGTGCCAGCAGAGGACGGGACCGGTATCAGCCCCAGCATTTT
CDR3aa: CASRGRDRYQPQHF

v_gene: TRBV9
d_gene: TRBD2
abundance: once
len: 17
j_gene: TRBJ2-3
CDR3nt: TGTGCCAGCAGCGTAGAGGGACTAGCTTTTAGCACAGATACGCAGTATTTT
CDR3aa: CASSVEGLAFSTDTQYF

v_gene: TRBV6-5
d_gene: TRBD2
abundance: .
len: 16
j_gene: TRBJ2-7
CDR3nt: TGTGCCAGCAGTTACTCGATGACTAGCGGGAGTTACGAGCAGTACTTC
CDR3aa: CASSYSMTSGSYEQYF

v_gene: TRBV7-9
d_gene: .
abundance: few
len: 15
j_gene: TRBJ2-7
CDR3nt: TGTGCCAGCAGCTTAACCCGGGACCGTCCCTACGAGCAGTACTTC
CDR3aa: CASSLTRDRPYEQYF

v_gene: TRBV9
d_gene: .
abundance: once
len: 16
j_gene: TRBJ2-5
CDR3nt: TGTGCCAGCAGCGCTGGGGGTGGGGGTCCTTGGGAGACCCAGTACTTC
CDR3aa: CASSAGGGGPWETQYF

v_gene: TRBV4-1
d_gene: TRBD1
abundance: .
len: 16
j_gene: TRBJ1-2
CDR3nt: TGCGCCAGCAGCCAAGTTTGGACAGGGGGCGACTATGGCTACACCTTC
CDR3aa: CASSQVWTGGDYGYTF

v_gene: TRBV19
d_gene: TRBD2
abundance: .
len: 14
j_gene: TRBJ2-3
CDR3nt: TGTGCCAGTAAGAGGCGGGAGAACTCAGATACGCAGTATTTT
CDR3aa: CASKRRENSDTQYF

v_gene: TRBV6-5
d_gene: .
abundance: .
len: 15
j_gene: TRBJ2-1
CDR3nt: TGTGCCAGCAGACGCGGGACCCATACCCTCAATGAGCAGTTCTTC
CDR3aa: CASRRGTHTLNEQFF

v_gene: TRBV6-6
d_gene: TRBD1
abundance: .
len: 14
j_gene: TRBJ1-1
CDR3nt: TGTGCCAGCAGTTCGGGACAGGGAGGCACTGAAGCTTTCTTT
CDR3aa: CASSSGQGGTEAFF

v_gene: TRBV4-1
d_gene: TRBD2
abundance: .
len: 15
j_gene: TRBJ2-7
CDR3nt: TGCGCCAGCAGCCAGGGACTAGCGGGGCCCTACGAGCAGTACTTC
CDR3aa: CASSQGLAGPYEQYF

v_gene: TRBV15
d_gene: TRBD2
abundance: .
len: 15
j_gene: TRBJ2-5
CDR3nt: TGTGCCACCAGCAGAGATCAGGGAGGGACGGAGACCCAGTACTTC
CDR3aa: CATSRDQGGTETQYF

v_gene: TRBV6-6
d_gene: .
abundance: .
len: 12
j_gene: TRBJ2-1
CDR3nt: TGTGCCAGCAGTGCCCTCTACAATGAGCAGTTCTTC
CDR3aa: CASSALYNEQFF

v_gene: TRBV7-2
d_gene: .
abundance: .
len: 13
j_gene: TRBJ1-1
CDR3nt: TGTGCCAGCAGCTTTATTGCGAACACTGAAGCTTTCTTT
CDR3aa: CASSFIANTEAFF

v_gene: TRBV6-4
d_gene: .
abundance: .
len: 15
j_gene: TRBJ2-3
CDR3nt: TGTGCCAGGACTGTAGGGGGGGGCAACACAGATACGCAGTATTTT
CDR3aa: CARTVGGGNTDTQYF

v_gene: TRBV9
d_gene: .
abundance: .
len: 13
j_gene: TRBJ1-2
CDR3nt: TGTGCCAGCAGTGAGCCTCAGGGGTATGGCTACACCTTC
CDR3aa: CASSEPQGYGYTF

v_gene: TRBV15
d_gene: TRBD1
abundance: .
len: 20
j_gene: TRBJ1-4
CDR3nt: TGTGCCACCAGCAGAGATGAATTGACAGGGAGGGGTAACACTAATGAAAAACTGTTTTTT
CDR3aa: CATSRDELTGRGNTNEKLFF

v_gene: TRBV7-7
d_gene: .
abundance: .
len: 13
j_gene: TRBJ1-1
CDR3nt: TGTGCTAGCAGTGTCCGACCGAACACTGAAGCTTTCTTT
CDR3aa: CASSVRPNTEAFF

v_gene: TRBV19
d_gene: .
abundance: once
len: 14
j_gene: TRBJ1-1
CDR3nt: TGTGCCAGTATCAAGGGACCGATGAACACTGAAGCTTTCTTT
CDR3aa: CASIKGPMNTEAFF

v_gene: TRBV6-5
d_gene: .
abundance: .
len: 14
j_gene: TRBJ1-3
CDR3nt: TGTGCCAGCAGCCCAGGTTTCCCTGGAAACACCATATATTTT
CDR3aa: CASSPGFPGNTIYF

v_gene: TRBV11-3
d_gene: TRBD2
abundance: .
len: 13
j_gene: TRBJ2-5
CDR3nt: TGTGCCAGCAGCTTAGAACTAGCGACCACCCAGTACTTC
CDR3aa: CASSLELATTQYF

v_gene: TRBV6-6
d_gene: .
abundance: .
len: 12
j_gene: TRBJ1-2
CDR3nt: TGTGCCAGCGCCAGGGATAACTATGGCTACACCTTC
CDR3aa: CASARDNYGYTF

v_gene: TRBV27
d_gene: .
abundance: .
len: 15
j_gene: TRBJ1-2
CDR3nt: TGTGCCAGCAGTCCGGACGCCGGGACACCCCATGGCTACACCTTC
CDR3aa: CASSPDAGTPHGYTF

v_gene: TRBV19
d_gene: .
abundance: .
len: 17
j_gene: TRBJ2-3
CDR3nt: TGTGCCAGTAGTATACCGCCTTTCCGCGGAGGCACAGATACGCAGTATTTT
CDR3aa: CASSIPPFRGGTDTQYF

v_gene: TRBV11-2
d_gene: .
abundance: .
len: 14
j_gene: TRBJ2-7
CDR3nt: TGTGCCAGCAGCACAACAGGGTCCCACTACGAGCAGTACTTC
CDR3aa: CASSTTGSHYEQYF

v_gene: TRBV6-1
d_gene: .
abundance: .
len: 12
j_gene: TRBJ2-1
CDR3nt: TGTGCCAGCAGTGAACTTGGGCGGGCGCAGTTCTTC
CDR3aa: CASSELGRAQFF

v_gene: TRBV5-4
d_gene: .
abundance: .
len: 15
j_gene: TRBJ2-1
CDR3nt: TGTGCCAGCAGCTTGCCGGGGGCCTCCTACAATGAGCAGTTCTTC
CDR3aa: CASSLPGASYNEQFF

v_gene: TRBV10-3
d_gene: TRBD2
abundance: .
len: 15
j_gene: TRBJ2-1
CDR3nt: TGTGCCATCAGTGCGACTAGCGGGAGGAGGGATGAGCAGTTCTTC
CDR3aa: CAISATSGRRDEQFF

v_gene: TRBV25-1
d_gene: .
abundance: .
len: 14
j_gene: TRBJ1-1
CDR3nt: TGTGCCAGCAGTGAATCTCAGTCGGCCACTGAAGCTTTCTTT
CDR3aa: CASSESQSATEAFF

v_gene: TRBV6-5
d_gene: .
abundance: .
len: 15
j_gene: TRBJ2-7
CDR3nt: TGTGCCAGCAGTTACTCCCGAGGGAGCTCCTACGAGCAGTACTTC
CDR3aa: CASSYSRGSSYEQYF

v_gene: TRBV19
d_gene: .
abundance: few
len: 15
j_gene: TRBJ2-3
CDR3nt: TGTGCCAGTAGTATAAGGTTACGGAACACAGATACGCAGTATTTT
CDR3aa: CASSIRLRNTDTQYF

v_gene: TRBV6-1
d_gene: .
abundance: .
len: 13
j_gene: TRBJ1-2
CDR3nt: TGTGCCAGCAGGCCCACGGGCAACTATGGCTACACCTTC
CDR3aa: CASRPTGNYGYTF

v_gene: TRBV9
d_gene: .
abundance: .
len: 14
j_gene: TRBJ1-4
CDR3nt: TGTGCCAGCAGCGTAGGGGGCGCGAGGGAAAAACTGTTTTTT
CDR3aa: CASSVGGAREKLFF

v_gene: TRBV25-1
d_gene: TRBD1
abundance: .
len: 17
j_gene: TRBJ2-1
CDR3nt: TGTGCCAGCAGTGAGAGACCGGGACAGCCAGGTTACAATGAGCAGTTCTTC
CDR3aa: CASSERPGQPGYNEQFF

v_gene: TRBV6-1
d_gene: .
abundance: .
len: 14
j_gene: TRBJ1-6
CDR3nt: TGTGCCAGCAGTGAAGAAGGGGTGCGAACACCCCTCCACTTT
CDR3aa: CASSEEGVRTPLHF

v_gene: TRBV7-6
d_gene: TRBD2
abundance: .
len: 16
j_gene: TRBJ2-1
CDR3nt: TGTGCCAGCAGCTCCCCCCGGGAGGGCCGGTCAAATGAGCAGTTCTTC
CDR3aa: CASSSPREGRSNEQFF

v_gene: TRBV6-1
d_gene: .
abundance: .
len: 13
j_gene: TRBJ1-5
CDR3nt: TGTGCCAGCAGTCTGGAACGGGGGGGGCCCCAGCATTTT
CDR3aa: CASSLERGGPQHF

v_gene: TRBV11-2
d_gene: TRBD1
abundance: .
len: 14
j_gene: TRBJ1-1
CDR3nt: TGTGCCAGCAGGTTGGGACAGGGGGGTACTGAAGCTTTCTTT
CDR3aa: CASRLGQGGTEAFF

v_gene: TRBV7-8
d_gene: .
abundance: .
len: 12
j_gene: TRBJ2-1
CDR3nt: TGTGCCCTCACGGGCGAAAACAATGAGCAGTTCTTC
CDR3aa: CALTGENNEQFF

v_gene: TRBV6-1
d_gene: .
abundance: .
len: 13
j_gene: TRBJ1-4
CDR3nt: TGTGCCAGTTTCCCGGACTGGGATGAAAAACTGTTTTTT
CDR3aa: CASFPDWDEKLFF

v_gene: TRBV19
d_gene: TRBD2
abundance: .
len: 18
j_gene: TRBJ2-7
CDR3nt: TGTGCCAGTAGTATAGAGGGCCTAGCGGGAGGTTTTGTCTACGAGCAGTACTTC
CDR3aa: CASSIEGLAGGFVYEQYF

v_gene: TRBV27
d_gene: .
abundance: .
len: 13
j_gene: TRBJ2-7
CDR3nt: TGTGCCAGCAGTCCCCCATCAGGGCACGAGCAGTACTTC
CDR3aa: CASSPPSGHEQYF

v_gene: TRBV6-5
d_gene: .
abundance: .
len: 15
j_gene: TRBJ2-1
CDR3nt: TGTGCCAGCAGTTACACCTTTGGCTCCTACAATGAGCAGTTCTTC
CDR3aa: CASSYTFGSYNEQFF

v_gene: TRBV7-9
d_gene: .
abundance: .
len: 14
j_gene: TRBJ1-2
CDR3nt: TGTGCCAGCAGCTCCTGGAGGGGCGGGGTTGGCTACACCTTC
CDR3aa: CASSSWRGGVGYTF

v_gene: TRBV25-1
d_gene: TRBD1
abundance: .
len: 16
j_gene: TRBJ2-7
CDR3nt: TGTGCCAGCAGTGTCTACCGGGACAGGCTGTCCTACGAGCAGTACTTC
CDR3aa: CASSVYRDRLSYEQYF

v_gene: TRBV7-9
d_gene: TRBD2
abundance: once
len: 16
j_gene: TRBJ2-1
CDR3nt: TGTGCCAGCAGCTTAGCAATACTAGCGGGGGACAATGAGCAGTTCTTC
CDR3aa: CASSLAILAGDNEQFF

v_gene: TRBV10-3
d_gene: .
abundance: .
len: 16
j_gene: TRBJ2-7
CDR3nt: TGTGCCATCAGCGACCAGACCCGCTATCCTGATTACGAGCAGTACTTC
CDR3aa: CAISDQTRYPDYEQYF

v_gene: TRBV27
d_gene: .
abundance: .
len: 15
j_gene: TRBJ2-7
CDR3nt: TGTGCCACCTCGTTTGAAGGAAGAGGACTCTACGAGCAGTACTTC
CDR3aa: CATSFEGRGLYEQYF

v_gene: TRBV28
d_gene: .
abundance: .
len: 12
j_gene: TRBJ1-2
CDR3nt: TGTGCCAGCAGACCCCCCAGCTATGGCTACACCTTC
CDR3aa: CASRPPSYGYTF

v_gene: TRBV2
d_gene: .
abundance: .
len: 15
j_gene: TRBJ2-7
CDR3nt: TGTGCCAGCAGTTATGCGTCAGATAATCCCTACGAGCAGTACTTC
CDR3aa: CASSYASDNPYEQYF

v_gene: TRBV6-6
d_gene: .
abundance: .
len: 16
j_gene: TRBJ2-1
CDR3nt: TGTGCCAGCAGTTACTCGAGAGAGGGCTCCTACAATGAGCAGTTCTTC
CDR3aa: CASSYSREGSYNEQFF

v_gene: TRBV6-1
d_gene: TRBD1
abundance: .
len: 15
j_gene: TRBJ1-2
CDR3nt: TGTGCCAGCAGGCCTGGGGCAGGGGGGGATTATGGCTACACCTTC
CDR3aa: CASRPGAGGDYGYTF

v_gene: TRBV10-3
d_gene: .
abundance: .
len: 14
j_gene: TRBJ2-2
CDR3nt: TGTGCCATCAAGGTAAGGCAGGGCCCCGGGGAGCTGTTTTTT
CDR3aa: CAIKVRQGPGELFF

v_gene: TRBV5-1
d_gene: .
abundance: .
len: 17
j_gene: TRBJ2-6
CDR3nt: TGCGCCAGCAGCCCCGGGTACTCATTCTCTGGGGCCAACGTCCTGACTTTC
CDR3aa: CASSPGYSFSGANVLTF

v_gene: TRBV19
d_gene: .
abundance: few
len: 18
j_gene: TRBJ2-7
CDR3nt: TGTGCCAGTAGTATAGATCAGGGGATCTCATCGTGCACCTACGAGCAGTACTTC
CDR3aa: CASSIDQGISSCTYEQYF